The 26 T cell receptor beta chains below were found in one sample sequenced in a study of cytomegalovirus exposure and HLA in healthy donors. Primers for the PCR totalled 60 Vbeta and 13 Jbeta. Sequenced by immunoSEQ multiplex PCR; TCRdb stores in-frame clones only, minus some. The sample holds approximately 190,000 clones, 70% to 80% seen once. Sequencing was done on a sample of PBMCs. These receptors came from a woman aged 25 to 39 in good health and CMV-seropositive.

This clone was seen a handful of times. The genes are TRBV19 and TRBJ2-7; 9 nucleotides line up with TRBD2. The trim removed 0 bases at V and 3 bases at J, leaving 3 bases unmatched. The V gene's germline CDR1 is LNHDA and CDR2 SQIVND (reference sequence). The CDR3 is made up of 15 amino acids. The CDR3 sequence: CASSIEPSGVYEQYF. The CDR3 region has the DNA TGTGCCAGTAGTATAGAGCCTAGCGGGGTCTACGAGCAGTACTTC.

This clone appeared once. The chain recombines TRBV2 with TRBJ2-3; D is possibly TRBD1 (5 bases). Germline V gene sequence: CDR1 SNHLY, CDR2 FYNNEI. There are 12 residues in the CDR3. V was pared by 7 bases and J by 6 bases, with 11 bases between. CDR3 nucleotide sequence: TGTGCCAGCAAACAGGAGTGGGATACGCAGTATTTT. Encoded protein: CASKQEWDTQYF.

V gene TRBV5-1 combines with J gene TRBJ1-3; a possible D gene is TRBD1 (5 bases). V lost 3 bases and J 3 bases, leaving 10 bases between the germline ends. The germline V gene has CDR1 SGHRS and CDR2 YFSETQ. The CDR3 runs to 14 residues. CDR3 sequence reads: CASSSQGLGNTIYF. Written as DNA, the CDR3 is TGCGCCAGCAGCTCGCAGGGACTTGGAAACACCATATATTTT. Variable domain in full (rest from reference TRBV5-1 and TRBJ1-3): KAGVTQTPRYLIKTRGQQVTLSCSPISGHRSVSWYQQTPGQGLQFLFEYFSETQRNKGNFPGRFSGRQFSNSRSEMNVSTLELGDSALYLCASSSQGLGNTIYFGEGSWLTVV.

The V gene is TRBV29-1, the J gene TRBJ1-4; a possible D gene is TRBD1 (6 bases). The V gene's germline CDR1 is SQVTM and CDR2 ANQGSEA. The CDR3 consists of 11 residues. Trimming took off 4 bases at V and 11 bases at J, with 11 bases between the two ends. CDR3 region: CSVVQGGKLFF. The CDR3 nucleotides read TGCAGCGTTGTACAGGGAGGGAAACTGTTTTTT.

The chain has TRBV4-2 and TRBJ1-1, with D tentatively TRBD1 (6 bases). Germline V gene data show CDR1 as LGHNA and CDR2 as YNFKEQ. The CDR3 loop spans 16 amino acids. V lost 3 bases and J lost 4, with 18 bases in between. CDR3 residues: CASSHPKRGGGTEAFF. CDR3 nucleotide sequence: TGTGCCAGCAGCCATCCTAAGAGGGGAGGGGGCACTGAAGCTTTCTTT.

The chain uses TRBV7-4 and TRBJ2-7; weak D call: TRBD2 (6 bases). Per germline, CDR1 SGHVT and CDR2 SQSDAQ. V lost 6 bases, J lost 5 bases, and 17 bases lay in between. This CDR3 is 14 amino acids long. In nucleotides, the CDR3 is TGTGCCAGCAGTTCGCCCCGGGAGAAAGACGAGCAGTACTTC. It translates to CASSSPREKDEQYF.

This sequence joins TRBV9 and TRBJ2-7, with 10 nucleotides matching TRBD2. This CDR3 has 15 amino acids. Germline trimming cut 0 bases from V and 5 bases from J; bases unmatched to any gene: 5. Germline V CDR1 and CDR2: SGDLS, YYNGEE. For the CDR3, the DNA is TGTGCCAGCAGCGTAGACGGACTAGCGGCCAACGAGCAGTACTTC. Protein product: CASSVDGLAANEQYF. Full variable domain (rest looked up from reference TRBV9 and TRBJ2-7): DSGVTQTPKHLITATGQRVTLRCSPRSGDLSVYWYQQSLDQGLQFLIQYYNGEERAKGNILERFSAQQFPDLHSELNLSSLELGDSALYFCASSVDGLAANEQYFGPGTRLTVT.

The chain carries TRBV4-2 and TRBJ2-7; no clear D gene. CDR3 size: 16 residues. V was shortened by 4 bases and J by 2 bases, with 18 bases between the two germline ends. Germline V gene data show CDR1 as LGHNA and CDR2 as YNFKEQ. The DNA of the CDR3 is TGTGCCAGCAGCCGGAGCGATTTACCTCTTACCTACGAGCAGTACTTC. Translated: CASSRSDLPLTYEQYF.

CDR3 residues: CASSLASGGETQYF. The CDR3 DNA is TGTGCCAGCAGCCTCGCTAGCGGAGGAGAGACCCAGTACTTC. This chain uses TRBV28 with TRBJ2-5; 7 bases match TRBD2. V shed 6 bases and J 4 bases; nucleotides not matched to a gene: 8. The CDR3 loop spans 14 amino acids. Germline V gene sequence: CDR1 MDHEN, CDR2 SYDVKM.

Concerning this clone itself: Other DNA sequences in the same sample also yield this CDR3. The chain couples TRBV2 to TRBJ1-2, with 10 bases fitting TRBD1. The CDR3 loop spans 20 amino acids. J gave up 0 bases and V 2 bases, and 15 bases lay outside the gene matches. CDR1 and CDR2 (germline): SNHLY, FYNNEI. The DNA of the CDR3 is TGTGCCAGCAGTGAAAACTTTCCCGGGACAGGGGCAATTTCTAACTATGGCTACACCTTC. It translates to CASSENFPGTGAISNYGYTF.

This chain connects TRBV5-1 to TRBJ2-5, with D perhaps TRBD1 (5 bases). CDR3 size: 16 residues. Germline lookup yields CDR1 SGHRS and CDR2 YFSETQ. V shed 4 bases and J shed 2 bases, with 18 bases lying between them. CDR3 sequence (DNA): TGCGCCAGCAGCCTCCAGGGCGCATTTCAACAAGAGACCCAGTACTTC. Translation: CASSLQGAFQQETQYF.

The chain has TRBV10-3 and TRBJ1-5, with a possible D match to TRBD1 (5 bases). V lost 4 bases to trimming and J lost 9 bases, with 13 bases between them. CDR3 length: 13 residues. Germline-derived CDR1 and CDR2 are ENHRY and SYGVKD. CDR3 bases: TGTGCCATCAGTGTCGGGGGGGAAAGGCCCCAGCATTTT. It codes for CAISVGGERPQHF.

The CDR3 region is CASSFQGGAYEQYF. The CDR3 DNA follows: TGTGCCAGCAGTTTCCAGGGTGGAGCCTACGAGCAGTACTTC. V and J are TRBV27 and TRBJ2-7, with D tentatively TRBD1 (5 bases). The V end was cut by 3 bases, the J end by 2 bases, with 11 bases between. This CDR3 region has 14 residues. CDR1 MNHEY and CDR2 SMNVEV come from the germline V gene (reference sequence).

The chain links TRBV1 to TRBJ1-5; the table's D call, TRBD1, has no DNA check behind it. TRBV1 is designated a pseudogene. CDR3 length equals 20 residues. CDR3 protein: CTSSPIRTGCTSLNNQPQHF. The CDR3 region has the DNA TGCACCAGCAGCCCCATCCGGACAGGGTGCACCTCACTCAACAATCAGCCCCAGCATTTT.

This rearrangement joins TRBV21-1 to TRBJ2-7; no check of the table's D call, TRBD2, against the DNA was made. TRBV21-1 represents a pseudogene. The CDR3 totals 18 residues. In nucleotides, the CDR3 is TGTGCCAGCAGCCACCGACTGCGGACTAGCGGGAGTGCCTACGAGCAGTACTTC. Translated: CASSHRLRTSGSAYEQYF.

The chain carries TRBV29-1 and TRBJ1-1; D remains ambiguous. Germline CDR1 SQVTM, CDR2 ANQGSEA. This CDR3 has 10 residues. V dropped 5 bases and J dropped 10 bases, with 11 bases sitting between them. The CDR3 bases are TGCAGCGTTCAACAGTCGGCAGCTTTCTTT. This codes for CSVQQSAAFF.

This clone came up a few times. This chain links TRBV30 with TRBJ2-3; D unresolved. The V end lost 2 bases, the J end lost 4 bases, and 4 bases lay between the germline ends. The CDR3 is 11 amino acids. Germline V lookup: CDR1 GTSNPN, CDR2 SVGIG (reference sequence). CDR3 sequence reads: CAWSSSDTQYF. CDR3 nucleotide sequence: TGTGCCTGGAGTTCGTCAGATACGCAGTATTTT.

The CDR3 sequence: CASSPPRGSLMGGANVLTF. DNA for the CDR3: TGTGCCAGCAGCCCCCCGCGCGGCAGCCTCATGGGTGGGGCCAACGTCCTGACTTTC. The chain uses TRBV13 and TRBJ2-6; D is unclear. V lost 5 bases and J lost 3, with 23 bases in between. CDR3 size: 19 residues. Germline CDR1 and CDR2: PRHDT and FYEKMQ (reference sequence).

The chain combines TRBV28 with TRBJ1-1; 7 nucleotides line up with TRBD1. Looked up from germline, CDR1 is MDHEN and CDR2 is SYDVKM. V trimming: 3 bases; J trimming: 3 bases; junction bases outside the gene matches: 4. This CDR3 is 14 amino acids long. The CDR3 region is CASSFPGTDTEAFF. The CDR3 DNA follows: TGTGCCAGCAGTTTCCCGGGGACAGACACTGAAGCTTTCTTT.

This chain connects TRBV5-1 to TRBJ1-2; 9 positions match TRBD1. With V trimmed by 3 bases and J by 6 bases, 9 bases remained unmatched. The germline V gene has CDR1 SGHRS and CDR2 YFSETQ. This CDR3 contains 15 residues. This chain's CDR3 is CASSSEGTGWDGYTF. For the CDR3, the DNA is TGCGCCAGCAGCTCCGAGGGGACAGGGTGGGATGGCTACACCTTC. The full variable domain, rest sourced from reference TRBV5-1 and TRBJ1-2, is KAGVTQTPRYLIKTRGQQVTLSCSPISGHRSVSWYQQTPGQGLQFLFEYFSETQRNKGNFPGRFSGRQFSNSRSEMNVSTLELGDSALYLCASSSEGTGWDGYTFGSGTRLTVV.

This chain's CDR3 is CASSGGVSNQPQHF. CDR3 nucleotides: TGTGCCAGCAGTGGGGGGGTTAGCAATCAGCCCCAGCATTTT. The V gene is TRBV6-1, the J gene TRBJ1-5, with a tentative D call TRBD1 (5 bases). The CDR3 runs 14 residues. CDR1 is MNHNS, CDR2 SASEGT, per germline. V lost 4 bases and J 0 bases, leaving 7 bases between the germline ends.

The chain recombines TRBV6-5 with TRBJ2-7; TRBD2 matches at 9 bases. Germline V CDR1 and CDR2: MNHEY, SVGAGI. The V gene end was trimmed by 2 bases and the J gene end by 7 bases; junction bases not matched to a gene: 6. The CDR3 is 14 residues long. The CDR3, as DNA: TGTGCCAGCAGTTACAGGGGGGCGGGGGGGGAGCAGTACTTC. It encodes CASSYRGAGGEQYF.

The chain uses TRBV6-6 and TRBJ1-3; D unresolved. Trimming left V 0 bases short and J 0 bases short, with 9 bases between. Germline V gene lookup returns CDR1 MNHNY and CDR2 SVGAGI (reference sequence). The CDR3 covers 16 residues. CDR3 amino acids: CASSYSRVFSGNTIYF. The CDR3 nucleotides are TGTGCCAGCAGTTACTCGAGGGTATTCTCTGGAAACACCATATATTTT.

The gene calls are TRBV4-2 and TRBJ1-2; D possibly corresponds to TRBD1 (5 bases). This CDR3 is built from 13 residues. The V end was cut by 4 bases, the J end by 4 bases, with 10 bases between. Germline V gene lookup returns CDR1 LGHNA and CDR2 YNFKEQ. CDR3 bases: TGTGCCAGCAGCCCGGGACTCAGCTATGGCTACACCTTC. This gives the protein CASSPGLSYGYTF.

The genes are TRBV6-1 and TRBJ2-2; D is perhaps TRBD1 (5 bases). CDR3 length: 13 amino acids. CDR1 is MNHNS, CDR2 SASEGT, per germline. The DNA for the CDR3 is TGTACCACACGAGGACACCCCACCGGGGAGCTGTTTTTT. This translates into CTTRGHPTGELFF.

J is TRBJ1-1 and V is TRBV5-4; TRBD1 aligns across 8 bases. Germline V gene sequence: CDR1 SGHNT, CDR2 YYREEE (reference sequence). The CDR3 sequence is 13 residues long. J lost 4 bases, V lost 4 bases, and 3 bases had no gene match. The CDR3 loop reads CASSGTGPTEAFF. The CDR3 nucleotides read TGTGCCAGCAGCGGGACAGGCCCCACTGAAGCTTTCTTT.